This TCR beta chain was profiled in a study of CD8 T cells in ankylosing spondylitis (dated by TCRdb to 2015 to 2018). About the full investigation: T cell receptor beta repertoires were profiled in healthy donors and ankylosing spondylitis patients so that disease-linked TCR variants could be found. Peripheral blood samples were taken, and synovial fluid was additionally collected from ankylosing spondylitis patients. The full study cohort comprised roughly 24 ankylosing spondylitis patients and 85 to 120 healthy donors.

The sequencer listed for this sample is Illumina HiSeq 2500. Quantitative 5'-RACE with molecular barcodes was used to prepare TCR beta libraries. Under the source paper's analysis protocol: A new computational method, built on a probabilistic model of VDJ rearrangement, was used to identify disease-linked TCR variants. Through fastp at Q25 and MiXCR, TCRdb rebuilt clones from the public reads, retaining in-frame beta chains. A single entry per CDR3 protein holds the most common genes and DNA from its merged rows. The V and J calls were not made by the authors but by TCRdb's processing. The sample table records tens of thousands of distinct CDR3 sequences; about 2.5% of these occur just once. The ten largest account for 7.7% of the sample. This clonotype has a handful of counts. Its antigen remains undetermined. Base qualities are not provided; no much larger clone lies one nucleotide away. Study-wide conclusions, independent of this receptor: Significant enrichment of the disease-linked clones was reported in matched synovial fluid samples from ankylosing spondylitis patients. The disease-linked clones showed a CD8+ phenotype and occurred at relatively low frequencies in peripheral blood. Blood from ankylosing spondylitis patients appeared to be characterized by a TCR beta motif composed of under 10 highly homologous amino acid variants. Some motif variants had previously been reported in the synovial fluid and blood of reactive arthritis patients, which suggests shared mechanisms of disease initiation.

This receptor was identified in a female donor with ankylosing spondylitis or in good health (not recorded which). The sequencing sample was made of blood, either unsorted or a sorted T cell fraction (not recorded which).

The bases read TGTGCCAGCAGCCTACCGGGACAGGGTTTCGGAAACACCATATATTTT. It is translated as CASSLPGQGFGNTIYF. This receptor chain uses TRBV9 and TRBJ1-3, and TRBD1 aligns with 9 junction nucleotides. From the germline V gene, CDR1 is SGDLS and CDR2 is YYNGEE. Counted from cysteine to phenylalanine, this CDR3 has 16 amino acids. Kept here is only the CDR3 DNA, which spans 48 bases and is read in frame from base 1. V ends up 4 bases short and J 4 bases short, with an unmatched junction base count of 9.